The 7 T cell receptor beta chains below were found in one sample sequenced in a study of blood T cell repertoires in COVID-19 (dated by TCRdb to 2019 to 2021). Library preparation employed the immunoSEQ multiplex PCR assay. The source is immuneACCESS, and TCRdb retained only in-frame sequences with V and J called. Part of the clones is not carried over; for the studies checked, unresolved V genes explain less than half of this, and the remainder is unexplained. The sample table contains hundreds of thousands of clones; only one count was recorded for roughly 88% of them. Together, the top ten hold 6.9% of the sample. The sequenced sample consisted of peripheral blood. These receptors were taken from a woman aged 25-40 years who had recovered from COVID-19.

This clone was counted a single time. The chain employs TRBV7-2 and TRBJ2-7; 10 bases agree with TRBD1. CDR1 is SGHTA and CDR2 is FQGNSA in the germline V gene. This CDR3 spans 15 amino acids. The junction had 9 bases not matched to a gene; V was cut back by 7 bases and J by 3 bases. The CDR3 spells CASTSGQGTYYEQYF. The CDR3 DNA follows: TGTGCCAGCACCTCGGGACAGGGGACTTACTACGAGCAGTACTTC.

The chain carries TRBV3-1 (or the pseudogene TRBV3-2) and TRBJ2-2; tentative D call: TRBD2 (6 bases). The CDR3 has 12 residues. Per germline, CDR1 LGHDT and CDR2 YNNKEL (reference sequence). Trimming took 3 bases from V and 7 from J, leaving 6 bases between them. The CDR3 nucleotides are TGTGCCAGCAGCCAGGGGGGCGGGGAGCTGTTTTTT. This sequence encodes CASSQGGGELFF.

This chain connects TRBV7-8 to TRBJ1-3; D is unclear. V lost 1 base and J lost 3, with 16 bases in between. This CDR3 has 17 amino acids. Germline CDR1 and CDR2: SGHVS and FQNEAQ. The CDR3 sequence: CASSLVAQARLGNTIYF. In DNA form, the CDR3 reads TGTGCCAGCAGCTTAGTGGCCCAGGCCCGTCTTGGAAACACCATATATTTT.

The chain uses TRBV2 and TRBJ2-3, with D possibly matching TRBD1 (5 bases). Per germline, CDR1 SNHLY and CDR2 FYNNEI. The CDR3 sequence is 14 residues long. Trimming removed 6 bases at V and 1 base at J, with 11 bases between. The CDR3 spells CASRARVGTDTQYF. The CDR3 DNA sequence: TGTGCCAGCAGGGCCAGGGTCGGCACAGATACGCAGTATTTT.

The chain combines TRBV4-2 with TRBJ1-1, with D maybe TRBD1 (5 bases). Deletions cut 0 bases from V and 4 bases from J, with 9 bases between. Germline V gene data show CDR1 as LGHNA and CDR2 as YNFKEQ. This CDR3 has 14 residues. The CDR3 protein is CASSQDRGATEAFF. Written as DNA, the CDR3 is TGTGCCAGCAGCCAAGATCGTGGGGCCACTGAAGCTTTCTTT.

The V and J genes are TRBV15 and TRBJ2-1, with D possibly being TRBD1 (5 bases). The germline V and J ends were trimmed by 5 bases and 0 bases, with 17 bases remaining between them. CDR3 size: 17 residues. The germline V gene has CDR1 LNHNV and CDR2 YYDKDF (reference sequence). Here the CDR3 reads CATSGIWGRSSYNEQFF. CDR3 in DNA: TGTGCCACCAGCGGGATTTGGGGCAGGAGCTCCTACAATGAGCAGTTCTTC.

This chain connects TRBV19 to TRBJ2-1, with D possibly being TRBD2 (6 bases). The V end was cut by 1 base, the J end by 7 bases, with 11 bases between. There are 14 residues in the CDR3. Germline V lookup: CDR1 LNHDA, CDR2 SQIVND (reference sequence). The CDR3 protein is CASSIGSSANEQFF. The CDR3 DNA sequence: TGTGCCAGTAGTATAGGTTCTAGCGCGAATGAGCAGTTCTTC.